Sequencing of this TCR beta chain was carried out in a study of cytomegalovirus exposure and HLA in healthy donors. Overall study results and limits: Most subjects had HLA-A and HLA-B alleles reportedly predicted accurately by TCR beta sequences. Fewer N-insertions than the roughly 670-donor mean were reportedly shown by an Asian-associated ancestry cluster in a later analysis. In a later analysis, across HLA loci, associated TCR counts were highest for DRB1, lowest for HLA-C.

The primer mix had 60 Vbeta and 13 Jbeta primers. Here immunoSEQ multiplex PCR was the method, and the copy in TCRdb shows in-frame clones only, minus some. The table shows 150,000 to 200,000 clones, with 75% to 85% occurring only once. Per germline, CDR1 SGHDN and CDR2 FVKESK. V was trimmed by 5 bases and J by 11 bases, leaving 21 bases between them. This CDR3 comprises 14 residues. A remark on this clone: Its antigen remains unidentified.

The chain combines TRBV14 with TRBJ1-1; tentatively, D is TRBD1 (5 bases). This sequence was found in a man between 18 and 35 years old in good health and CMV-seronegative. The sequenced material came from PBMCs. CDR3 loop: CASSAGGSSRGAFF. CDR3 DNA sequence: TGTGCCAGCAGCGCTGGAGGATCCAGCCGGGGGGCTTTCTTT.